Listed below are T cell receptor beta chains from one sample, sequenced in a study of blood T cell repertoires in COVID-19. The assay was immunoSEQ multiplex PCR, and TCRdb's table has in-frame clones only and misses some. The sample carries some 220,000 clones, around 82% recorded once. The sequenced sample was peripheral blood. The receptors derive from a human donor in a cohort sampled during active COVID-19. Each CDR3 is given with its conserved first and last residue. A D gene is named only where the DNA matches it firmly. Expanded clones are given a class, and other clones once, few, many or no size at all.

J | V | size | D | DNA | CDR3
TRBJ1-2 | TRBV28 | NA | TRBD1 | TGTGCCAGCAGTTTACTTGGGACAGGGTTTAATTCTGGCTACACCTTC | CASSLLGTGFNSGYTF
TRBJ2-2 | TRBV4-2 | NA | NA | TGTGCCAGCAGCCAAGACGAGGGACAAATGACGAACACCGGGGAGCTGTTTTTT | CASSQDEGQMTNTGELFF
TRBJ2-1 | TRBV7-2 | NA | TRBD2 | TGTGCCAGCAGCTCGCGGGAGGGGGAGCAGTTCTTC | CASSSREGEQFF
TRBJ2-5 | TRBV11-2 | NA | TRBD2 | TGTGCCAGCAGCTTAGATCGACTAGCGGCGGGGACCCAGTACTTC | CASSLDRLAAGTQYF
TRBJ2-7 | TRBV5-1 | NA | TRBD2 | TGCGCCAGCAGCTGGGGGACTAGCGGGAGCCCCTACGAGCAGTACTTC | CASSWGTSGSPYEQYF
TRBJ1-3 | TRBV5-1 | NA | TRBD1 | TGCGCCAGCAGCCGAGGGACAGGGATCTCTGGAAACACCATATATTTT | CASSRGTGISGNTIYF
TRBJ1-2 | TRBV29-1 | NA | NA | TGCAGCGTAGTTGGCGGAAACTATGGCTACACCTTC | CSVVGGNYGYTF
TRBJ1-1 | TRBV5-5 | NA | NA | TGTGCCAGCAGCTTGGGGTGGGCCCTGAACACTGAAGCTTTCTTT | CASSLGWALNTEAFF
TRBJ2-5 | TRBV21-1 | NA | NA | TGTGCCAGCACCCGTGGCAGGGGTCAAGTGGGGACCCAGTACTTC | CASTRGRGQVGTQYF
TRBJ2-5 | TRBV5-1 | NA | NA | TGCGCCAGCAGACTCAGACTAGAGACCCAGTACTTC | CASRLRLETQYF
TRBJ2-5 | TRBV5-1 | NA | TRBD1 | TGCGCCAGCAGTTCCGGGACAGGGTTGCCGGAGACCCAGTACTTC | CASSSGTGLPETQYF
TRBJ2-1 | TRBV7-2 | once | TRBD2 | TGTGCCAGCAGCTTAGGAAGGACTAGCGGAAGGATTGAGCAGTTCTTC | CASSLGRTSGRIEQFF
TRBJ1-2 | TRBV5-1 | NA | TRBD1 | TGCGCCAGCAGCCTGAGGACAGGGTTCGACTATGGCTACACCTTC | CASSLRTGFDYGYTF
TRBJ1-1 | TRBV7-9 | few | NA | TGTGCCAGCAGCTTTCGGGCAGGGGCCGTTGAAGCTTTCTTT | CASSFRAGAVEAFF
TRBJ2-3 | TRBV5-1 | NA | NA | TGCGCCAGCAGCTCGCACAGGGTGGTGGCAGATACGCAGTATTTT | CASSSHRVVADTQYF
TRBJ1-2 | TRBV7-9 | NA | TRBD1 | TGTGCCAGCAGCTTAGCCAGGGAGTGGGTCCGGGACAGACTCTATGGCTACACCTTC | CASSLAREWVRDRLYGYTF
TRBJ2-5 | TRBV20-1 | NA | NA | TGCAGTCCGGGGTCCCAGTACTTC | CSPGSQYF
TRBJ2-5 | TRBV28 | NA | TRBD1 | TGTGCCAGCTCAAGTCAGACAGGGCCGGCAGAGACCCAGTACTTC | CASSSQTGPAETQYF
TRBJ2-7 | TRBV28 | once | NA | TGTGCCAGCAAACAGACAGCCTACGAGCAGTACTTC | CASKQTAYEQYF
TRBJ2-5 | TRBV7-2 | NA | TRBD2 | TGTGCCAGCAGCTTAGTAACGGGAGGGTGGGAGACCCAGTACTTC | CASSLVTGGWETQYF
TRBJ1-5 | TRBV7-9 | NA | TRBD1 | TGTGCCAGCAGCCAGGGGGAGGTCAATCAGCCCCAGCATTTT | CASSQGEVNQPQHF
TRBJ2-2 | TRBV7-7 | once | TRBD1 | TGTGCTAGCAGCGCAGACAGGGTCAACACCGGGGAGCTGTTTTTT | CASSADRVNTGELFF
TRBJ1-1 | TRBV5-6 | NA | NA | TGTGCCAGCAGCTTGGTCCCAGGGCACACTGAAGCTTTCTTT | CASSLVPGHTEAFF
TRBJ2-1 | TRBV6-1 | few | NA | TGTGCCAGCAGTGAAGTAGCAGCCCCCGACAATGAGCAGTTCTTC | CASSEVAAPDNEQFF
TRBJ2-6 | TRBV24-1 | NA | NA | TGTGCCACCAGTGATGGGGGCGGGCCAGGTGGGGCCAACGTCCTGACTTTC | CATSDGGGPGGANVLTF
TRBJ1-2 | TRBV5-4 | NA | NA | TGTGCCGGGGGAGGCGGACTATTTCCGGATGGCTACACCTTC | CAGGGGLFPDGYTF
TRBJ1-2 | TRBV24-1 | NA | NA | TGTGCCACCAGTGATTTGTCCGACAGCTATGGCTACACCTTC | CATSDLSDSYGYTF
TRBJ1-3 | TRBV6-1 | NA | TRBD1 | TGTGCCAGCAGTGAGTCTCTGGGCAGGGGGTCCGGAAACACCATATATTTT | CASSESLGRGSGNTIYF
TRBJ1-2 | TRBV7-9 | NA | TRBD1 | TGTGCCAGCAGCTATCACACAGGGGGCGTGAATGGCTACACCTTC | CASSYHTGGVNGYTF
TRBJ2-7 | TRBV5-1 | NA | NA | TGCGCCAGCAGCTTCCCAGATGGAGGGCCACACGAGCAGTACTTC | CASSFPDGGPHEQYF
TRBJ2-1 | TRBV7-9 | NA | NA | TGTGCCAGCAGCCCCTTGGGGGGGGCCTGGGGGCATGAGCAGTTCTTC | CASSPLGGAWGHEQFF
TRBJ1-5 | TRBV19 | NA | NA | TGTGCCAGTAGTATAGATCGGTTACTTAGCAATCAGCCCCAGCATTTT | CASSIDRLLSNQPQHF
TRBJ2-3 | TRBV12-3/TRBV12-4 | NA | TRBD2 | TGTGCCAGCAGTTGGGCGGGAGGTGATACGCAGTATTTT | CASSWAGGDTQYF
TRBJ2-5 | TRBV4-2 | NA | NA | TGTGCCAGCAGCCAAGTCGAGCCCCAGTACTTC | CASSQVEPQYF
TRBJ2-3 | TRBV7-9 | NA | TRBD2 | TGTGCCAGCAGCCGATGGCCGGGGGGAAATGCAGATACGCAGTATTTT | CASSRWPGGNADTQYF
TRBJ2-5 | TRBV7-2 | NA | TRBD2 | TGTGCCAGCAGCTTGATCCCCCCCCTAGCGGGGCAAGAGACCCAGTACTTC | CASSLIPPLAGQETQYF
TRBJ1-4 | TRBV2 | NA | NA | TGTGCCAGCAAGGTTGGCGGAATGGGTGAAAAACTGTTTTTT | CASKVGGMGEKLFF
TRBJ2-7 | TRBV5-1 | NA | NA | TGCGCCAGCAGCTTGGTTTTGGGGGCCGAGCAGTACTTC | CASSLVLGAEQYF
TRBJ1-5 | TRBV7-8 | many | TRBD1 | TGTGCCAGCAGCCTTCGGGACAGGGGTGATCAGCCCCAGCATTTT | CASSLRDRGDQPQHF
TRBJ2-2 | TRBV5-1 | NA | TRBD1 | TGCGCCAGCAGCTTGTCGGGACAGGGCTTCACCGGGGAGCTGTTTTTT | CASSLSGQGFTGELFF
TRBJ1-2 | TRBV6-4 | NA | TRBD1 | TGTGCCAGCAGTTTACCATGGAGACAGGGGGTAATTCCCCGCTATGGCTACACCTTC | CASSLPWRQGVIPRYGYTF
TRBJ1-1 | TRBV5-1 | many | NA | TGCGCCAGCAGCTCGGACACTGAAGCTTTCTTT | CASSSDTEAFF